The 15 T cell receptor beta chains below were found in one sample sequenced in a study of OX40 agonist ivuxolimab in advanced cancers. Method: immunoSEQ multiplex PCR; TCRdb's copy keeps in-frame clones and lacks some. Of roughly 76,000 clones listed, 91% are singletons. The source was CD4+ or CD8+ T cells sorted from blood, collected in a trial of the OX40 agonist ivuxolimab. Receptors were obtained from an adult with an advanced solid tumor such as melanoma, head and neck, liver or kidney cancer.

The V and J genes are TRBV29-1 and TRBJ2-7; D possibly corresponds to TRBD2 (6 bases). This CDR3 is built from 13 residues. Germline V gene lookup returns CDR1 SQVTM and CDR2 ANQGSEA. The V end was cut by 4 bases, the J end by 5 bases, with 15 bases between. Here the CDR3 DNA reads TGCAGCGTTGTCTCCGGGAGTCGAGACGAGCAGTACTTC. This gives the protein CSVVSGSRDEQYF.

J is TRBJ2-1 and V is TRBV7-2, with 13 nucleotides matching TRBD2. The junction had 4 bases not matched to a gene; V was cut back by 6 bases and J by 5 bases. The CDR3 is 15 residues long. Per germline, CDR1 SGHTA and CDR2 FQGNSA. The CDR3 spells CASRPGLAGNNEQFF. CDR3 coding DNA: TGTGCCAGCAGGCCGGGACTAGCGGGGAACAATGAGCAGTTCTTC.

The V call is TRBV5-4, the J call TRBJ1-1, with D maybe TRBD1 (6 bases). CDR1 is SGHNT and CDR2 is YYREEE in the germline V gene (reference sequence). The CDR3 is 15 amino acids. Trimming pared 4 bases from V and 0 bases from J, leaving 13 bases between. The chain's CDR3 is CASSRNGQLNTEAFF. The CDR3, as DNA: TGTGCCAGCAGCCGAAATGGACAGTTGAACACTGAAGCTTTCTTT.

The chain combines TRBV5-4 with TRBJ1-1; D is undetermined. Germline CDR1 is SGHNT and CDR2 is YYREEE (reference sequence). This CDR3 is built from 13 residues. With 2 bases removed from V and 4 bases from J, the gap between germline ends came to 9 bases. CDR3 nucleotides: TGTGCCAGCAGCTTTGACCAACGCACTGAAGCTTTCTTT. This translates into CASSFDQRTEAFF.

A single count supports this clone. The rearrangement uses TRBV28 and TRBJ1-1, with 9 bases identical to TRBD1. Trimming took 4 bases from V and 6 from J; bases not matched to a gene: 15. The CDR3 extends over 17 amino acids. CDR1 MDHEN and CDR2 SYDVKM come from the germline V gene. The CDR3, as DNA: TGTGCCAGCAGTTCGTATATGGACCCAAGACAGGGGGCTGAAGCTTTCTTT. This encodes CASSSYMDPRQGAEAFF.

The V call is TRBV6-1, the J call TRBJ2-7, with TRBD2 identical over 16 bases. CDR1 and CDR2 (germline): MNHNS, SASEGT. The junction had 7 bases not matched to a gene; V was cut back by 1 base and J by 4 bases. This CDR3 has 18 amino acids. The CDR3 DNA reads as TGTGCCAGCAGTGAAGTTGGGACTAGCGGGAGGGGGGGGTACGAGCAGTACTTC. It codes for CASSEVGTSGRGGYEQYF.

The gene calls are TRBV9 and TRBJ2-2, with a possible D match to TRBD2 (6 bases). Germline assignment: CDR1 SGDLS and CDR2 YYNGEE. The CDR3 covers 18 residues. Trimming cost V 0 bases and J 4 bases, with 19 bases left between them. The CDR3 loop is CASSVEDNGSSSTGELFF. Here the CDR3 DNA reads TGTGCCAGCAGCGTAGAGGATAACGGGAGTTCATCCACCGGGGAGCTGTTTTTT.

The gene calls are TRBV20-1 and TRBJ1-4; D remains ambiguous. The germline gives CDR1 DFQATT, CDR2 SNEGSKA (reference sequence). The germline V and J ends were trimmed by 5 bases and 4 bases, with 5 bases remaining between them. The CDR3 consists of 11 residues. Here the CDR3 DNA reads TGCAGTGCTCACAATAATGAAAAACTGTTTTTT. It translates to CSAHNNEKLFF.

The rearrangement uses TRBV7-6 and TRBJ1-3; D gene unclear. The V gene lost 4 bases and the J gene lost 4 bases, with 8 bases spanning the gap. This CDR3 is built from 13 residues. The germline V gene has CDR1 SGHVS and CDR2 FNYEAQ. CDR3 loop: CASSSQQGNTIYF. DNA for the CDR3: TGTGCCAGCAGCTCACAACAGGGAAACACCATATATTTT.

This rearrangement joins TRBV25-1 to TRBJ1-3; a weak D match, TRBD1 (6 bases). This CDR3 is 13 amino acids long. Trimming took 7 bases from V and 7 from J, leaving 14 bases between them. Germline CDR1 and CDR2: MGHDK and SYGVNS. Here the CDR3 reads CASNGYRDNTIYF. For the CDR3, the DNA is TGTGCCAGCAACGGATACAGGGACAACACCATATATTTT.

The chain is built from TRBV7-9 and TRBJ1-2; D perhaps matches TRBD1 (5 bases). There are 13 residues in the CDR3. V lost 2 bases and J lost 5, with 9 bases in between. Per the germline V gene, CDR1 is SEHNR and CDR2 is FQNEAQ (reference sequence). CDR3 sequence (DNA): TGTGCCAGCAGCTTACGGGGGGGATATGGCTACACCTTC. Its protein is CASSLRGGYGYTF.

V and J are TRBV2 and TRBJ1-1, with D perhaps TRBD1 (6 bases). Trimming shortened V by 6 bases and J by 5 bases, and 16 bases separated the two germline ends. From germline, CDR1 is SNHLY and CDR2 FYNNEI. The CDR3 loop spans 14 amino acids. CDR3 coding DNA: TGTGCCAGCAGGGACAGTGCACGGGGTACTGAAGCTTTCTTT. It is translated as CASRDSARGTEAFF. Filled out from reference TRBV2 and TRBJ1-1, the complete variable domain reads EPEVTQTPSHQVTQMGQEVILRCVPISNHLYFYWYRQILGQKVEFLVSFYNNEISEKSEIFDDQFSVERPDGSNFTLKIRSTKLEDSAMYFCASRDSARGTEAFFGQGTRLTVV.

The chain uses TRBV5-1 and TRBJ1-1; D possibly corresponds to TRBD1 (6 bases). V gave up 0 bases and J gave up 0 bases, with 9 bases separating them. The CDR3 has 15 residues. Germline V CDR1 and CDR2: SGHRS, YFSETQ. CDR3 in DNA: TGCGCCAGCAGCTTGGTCCCAGGGGTGAACACTGAAGCTTTCTTT. This translates into CASSLVPGVNTEAFF.

The rearrangement joins TRBV20-1 to TRBJ2-1, with D possibly matching TRBD2 (6 bases). Trimming pared 0 bases from V and 9 bases from J, leaving 6 bases between. Per the germline V gene, CDR1 is DFQATT and CDR2 is SNEGSKA (reference sequence). The CDR3 spans 11 residues. CDR3 amino acids: CSAREEGEQFF. In DNA, the CDR3 is TGCAGTGCTAGAGAGGAGGGTGAGCAGTTCTTC.

The chain employs TRBV5-1 and TRBJ2-5, with D possibly being TRBD2 (5 bases). There are 13 residues in the CDR3. The V gene's germline CDR1 is SGHRS and CDR2 YFSETQ. Trimming shortened V by 1 base and J by 5 bases, and 9 bases separated the two germline ends. The DNA for the CDR3 is TGCGCCAGCAGCTTGATGCCGGGGGAGACCCAGTACTTC. As protein: CASSLMPGETQYF.